This TCR beta chain derives from a study of OX40 agonist ivuxolimab in advanced cancers. Study-wide background: Ivuxolimab, which patients received intravenously every 2 weeks, was dosed at 0.01 to 10 mg/kg.

Only in-frame clones appear in the TCRdb table, and some are missing; sequencing was by immunoSEQ multiplex PCR. The repertoire holds some 69,000 clones, with approximately 86% as singletons. This CDR3 spans 15 amino acids. Germline CDR1 SGHDT, CDR2 YYEEEE. Trimming cost V 4 bases and J 1 base, with 14 bases left between them. This chain connects TRBV5-6 to TRBJ1-1, with D perhaps TRBD1 (5 bases). This specimen consisted of CD4+ or CD8+ T cells sorted from blood, obtained in a trial of the OX40 agonist ivuxolimab. This receptor was obtained from an adult with an advanced solid tumor such as melanoma, head and neck, liver or kidney cancer. Here the CDR3 reads CASSHWTRTNTEAFF. The CDR3 nucleotides read TGTGCCAGCAGCCACTGGACACGTACGAACACTGAAGCTTTCTTT. The whole variable domain, remainder taken from reference TRBV5-6 and TRBJ1-1, is DAGVTQSPTHLIKTRGQQVTLRCSPKSGHDTVSWYQQALGQGPQFIFQYYEEEERQRGNFPDRFSGHQFPNYSSELNVNALLLGDSALYLCASSHWTRTNTEAFFGQGTRLTVV.